A selection of T cell receptor beta chains follows, all from one sample in a study of blood T cell repertoires in COVID-19. The method was immunoSEQ multiplex PCR; TCRdb's version includes in-frame clones alone and lacks a portion of them. In the table there are approximately 160,000 clones, about 85% of which are singletons. Sequencing was carried out using peripheral blood. These receptors came from a man between 60 and 70 years old who had recovered from COVID-19. The CDR3 runs from the conserved cysteine through the conserved F or W. D genes are given only for firm matches. Clone size is shown for a subset of rows, as once, few, many or a class of expanded clone.

size	J	V	D	DNA	CDR3
-	TRBJ1-1	TRBV27	-	TGTGCCAGCAGGGCAGGGAACACTGAAGCTTTCTTT	CASRAGNTEAFF
-	TRBJ2-5	TRBV29-1	-	TGCAGCGTTGGCAAGGCCGGGGAGACCCAGTACTTC	CSVGKAGETQYF
-	TRBJ2-1	TRBV11-3	TRBD1	TGTGCCAGCAGCTTAGATGGGGGACAGCACTACAATGAGCAGTTCTTC	CASSLDGGQHYNEQFF
-	TRBJ1-4	TRBV5-1	TRBD1	TGCGCCAGCAGCTTGGCCGGGGACAGGGAAAAACTGTTTTTT	CASSLAGDREKLFF
-	TRBJ2-2	TRBV5-1	TRBD1	TGCGCCAGCAGTGCGGCGACAGGGCGGAACACCGGGGAGCTGTTTTTT	CASSAATGRNTGELFF
-	TRBJ1-2	TRBV19	TRBD1	TGTGCCAGTAGTACCGGGACAGGGGGCTATGGCTACACCTTC	CASSTGTGGYGYTF
-	TRBJ1-2	TRBV7-2	-	TGTGCCAGCAGCTCCGAGTGGAACTATGGCTACACCTTC	CASSSEWNYGYTF
-	TRBJ1-2	TRBV2	TRBD1	TGTGCCAGCAGCCGGGACAGTTACTATGGCTACACCTTC	CASSRDSYYGYTF
-	TRBJ1-5	TRBV6-6	-	TGTGCCAGCAGTTATAGAGGAGGGAGGGATCAGCCCCAGCATTTT	CASSYRGGRDQPQHF
-	TRBJ2-2	TRBV7-3	-	TGTGCCAGCAGCTTAAGTATCCCGGGCCCGGGGACCGGGGAGCTGTTTTTT	CASSLSIPGPGTGELFF
-	TRBJ1-6	TRBV5-6	-	TGTGCCAGCAGCACGGACTTGAGCTCCTATAATTCACCCCTCCACTTT	CASSTDLSSYNSPLHF
-	TRBJ2-4	TRBV4-3	-	TGCGCCAGCAGCCGTGACCTGGGAGACATTCAGTACTTC	CASSRDLGDIQYF
-	TRBJ2-7	TRBV5-4	-	TGTGCCAGCAGCTTTGATCGCGACAGCTACGAGCAGTACTTC	CASSFDRDSYEQYF
-	TRBJ2-4	TRBV7-2	TRBD1	TGTGCCAGCAGCTCAATGGCGGCGGACAGGGGGGAGGTCGGCATTCAGTACTTC	CASSSMAADRGEVGIQYF
-	TRBJ1-1	TRBV7-9	-	TGTGCCAGCAGCTTAGACACAACTGAAGCTTTCTTT	CASSLDTTEAFF
-	TRBJ1-1	TRBV6-6	-	TGTGCCAGCAGGAATGGTCCAAGCAACGCAGCTTTCTTT	CASRNGPSNAAFF
-	TRBJ2-7	TRBV7-9	TRBD2	TGTGCCAGCAGCTTACTTTCAAGCGGGGTCGACGAGCAGTACTTC	CASSLLSSGVDEQYF
-	TRBJ1-1	TRBV15	-	TGTGCCACCAGCCTAGCCACTGAAGCTTTCTTT	CATSLATEAFF
-	TRBJ2-7	TRBV19	-	TGTGCCAGTAGAATGGGCAGTGAGCAGTACTTC	CASRMGSEQYF
-	TRBJ2-7	TRBV10-1	TRBD1	TGCGCCAGCAGTACAACAGGGGGCGAAAACGAGCAGTACTTC	CASSTTGGENEQYF
-	TRBJ2-1	TRBV4-3	TRBD1	TGCGCCAGCAGTCGTACCGGGACAGGGGGCAGAAATGAGCAGTTCTTC	CASSRTGTGGRNEQFF
-	TRBJ1-2	TRBV5-4	-	TGTGCCAGCAGCTTGGAGTGGGGGGGGCAATATGGTGGCTACACCTTC	CASSLEWGGQYGGYTF
once	TRBJ2-5	TRBV27	-	TGTGCCAGCAGTTTATGGAGACAAGAGACCCAGTACTTC	CASSLWRQETQYF
-	TRBJ1-5	TRBV6-6	TRBD1	TGTGCCAGCAGGTGGACAGGCGGCAATCAGCCCCAGCATTTT	CASRWTGGNQPQHF
-	TRBJ2-2	TRBV27	TRBD1	TGTGCCACCACCCCCACAGGGGGCCCCGGGGAGCTGTTTTTT	CATTPTGGPGELFF
few	TRBJ2-5	TRBV29-1	-	TGCAGCGTTGAAGATGGGGCCACCAACTACTTC	CSVEDGATNYF
-	TRBJ1-6	TRBV12-5	-	TGTGCTAGTGGTTTGGTACTTGGGACAACAATTTATAATTCACCCCTCCACTTT	CASGLVLGTTIYNSPLHF
-	TRBJ2-5	TRBV10-2	TRBD2	TGCGCCAGCAGTTACGGACTAGCCCTGCATCGGGAGACCCAGTACTTC	CASSYGLALHRETQYF
few	TRBJ1-1	TRBV2	-	TGTGCCAGCAGCCGACAGCCTCTGAACACTGAAGCTTTCTTT	CASSRQPLNTEAFF
-	TRBJ2-7	TRBV7-2	TRBD2	TGTGCCAGCAGCCAACAAACTAGCGGGGGGGCTCTCGAGCAGTACTTC	CASSQQTSGGALEQYF
few	TRBJ2-3	TRBV3-1/TRBV3-2	TRBD2	TGTGCCAGCAGTCTAAATAGCGGGGGGACAGATACGCAGTATTTT	CASSLNSGGTDTQYF
-	TRBJ2-7	TRBV6-5	-	TGTGCCAGCAGTTACTCGAGGGGGCAGGGGGGCTCCGAGCAGTACTTC	CASSYSRGQGGSEQYF
-	TRBJ1-6	TRBV7-9	TRBD1	TGTGCCAGCAGCTTAGCCGGGACAGGGACCTCACCCCTCCACTTT	CASSLAGTGTSPLHF
-	TRBJ2-2	TRBV11-3	TRBD1	TGTGCCAGCAGCGGTACCGGGACAGGGGGTACCGGGGAGCTGTTTTTT	CASSGTGTGGTGELFF
-	TRBJ1-2	TRBV6-4	-	TGTGCCAGCCTTCTAGGGGCCGGAGCAATCTGTGGCTACACCTTC	CASLLGAGAICGYTF
-	TRBJ1-2	TRBV3-1/TRBV3-2	-	TGTGCCAGCAGCCAATTGACGGGAAGTGGAACTAACTATGGCTACACCTTC	CASSQLTGSGTNYGYTF
-	TRBJ1-1	TRBV10-3	TRBD1	TGTGCCATCACCAAAGACAGGGGCACTGAAGCTTTCTTT	CAITKDRGTEAFF
-	TRBJ2-2	TRBV6-4	-	TGTGCCAGCCCCTGGCAGGGGCCGGGCGGGGAGCTGTTTTTT	CASPWQGPGGELFF
-	TRBJ1-5	TRBV19	-	TGTGCCAGTAAGTCCCGACAGGGCAATCAGCCCCAGCATTTT	CASKSRQGNQPQHF
-	TRBJ1-2	TRBV9	TRBD1	TGTGCCAGCAGCCCTCGCGCGGGACAGCCTAACTATGGCTACACCTTC	CASSPRAGQPNYGYTF
-	TRBJ2-7	TRBV29-1	-	TGCAGCGCTTCTGGGACAATGGGAGGGGGGCAGTACTTC	CSASGTMGGGQYF
once	TRBJ1-4	TRBV18	-	TGTGCCAGCTCACCACGGCAGGCTAATAATGAAAAACTGTTTTTT	CASSPRQANNEKLFF
few	TRBJ2-7	TRBV5-1	-	TGCGCCAGCAGCAGCGGCCTCTACGAGCAGTACTTC	CASSSGLYEQYF
-	TRBJ1-4	TRBV3-1/TRBV3-2	TRBD1	TGTGCCAGCAGCCTCCCGGGACAGGGTAATGAAAAACTGTTTTTT	CASSLPGQGNEKLFF
-	TRBJ1-5	TRBV5-6	-	TGTGCCAGCAGCAACGCAGGTGGCAATCAGCCCCAGCATTTT	CASSNAGGNQPQHF